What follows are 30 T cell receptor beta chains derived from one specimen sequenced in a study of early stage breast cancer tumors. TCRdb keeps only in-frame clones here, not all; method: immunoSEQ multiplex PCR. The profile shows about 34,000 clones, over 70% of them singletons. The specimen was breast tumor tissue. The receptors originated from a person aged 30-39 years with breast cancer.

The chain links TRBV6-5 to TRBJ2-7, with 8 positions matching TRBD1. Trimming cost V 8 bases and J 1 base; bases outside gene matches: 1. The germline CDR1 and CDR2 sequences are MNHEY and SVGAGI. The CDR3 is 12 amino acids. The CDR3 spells CASRTGSYEQYF. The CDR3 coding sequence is TGTGCCAGCCGGACAGGGTCCTACGAGCAGTACTTC.

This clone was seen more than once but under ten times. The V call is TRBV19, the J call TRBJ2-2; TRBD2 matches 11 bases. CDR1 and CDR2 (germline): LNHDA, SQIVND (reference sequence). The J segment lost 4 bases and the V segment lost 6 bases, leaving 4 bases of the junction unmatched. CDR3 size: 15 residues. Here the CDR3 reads CASSGLAGTTGELFF. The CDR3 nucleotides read TGTGCCAGTAGCGGACTAGCGGGCACCACCGGGGAGCTGTTTTTT.

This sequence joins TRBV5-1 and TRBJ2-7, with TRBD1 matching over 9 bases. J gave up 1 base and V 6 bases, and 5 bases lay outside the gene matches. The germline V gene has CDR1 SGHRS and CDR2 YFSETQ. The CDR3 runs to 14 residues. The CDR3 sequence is CASNTGGSSYEQYF. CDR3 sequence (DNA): TGCGCCAGCAATACAGGGGGCTCGTCCTACGAGCAGTACTTC.

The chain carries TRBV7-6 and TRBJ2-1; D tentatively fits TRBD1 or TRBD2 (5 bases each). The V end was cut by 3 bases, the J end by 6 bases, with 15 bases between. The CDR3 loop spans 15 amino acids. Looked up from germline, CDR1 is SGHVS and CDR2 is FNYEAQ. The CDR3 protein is CASSFHRGTSNEQFF. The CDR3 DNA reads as TGTGCCAGCAGCTTTCATCGGGGCACCTCCAATGAGCAGTTCTTC. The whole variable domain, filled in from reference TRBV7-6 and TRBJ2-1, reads GAGVSQSPRYKVTKRGQDVALRCDPISGHVSLYWYRQALGQGPEFLTYFNYEAQQDKSGLPNDRFSAERPEGSISTLTIQRTEQRDSAMYRCASSFHRGTSNEQFFGPGTRLTVL.

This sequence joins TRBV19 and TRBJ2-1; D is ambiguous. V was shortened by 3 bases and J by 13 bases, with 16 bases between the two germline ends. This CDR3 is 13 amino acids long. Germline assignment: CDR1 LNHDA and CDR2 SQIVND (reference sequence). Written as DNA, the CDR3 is TGTGCCAGTAGTATTAAAAAAGACCTCGCCCAGTTCTTC. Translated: CASSIKKDLAQFF.

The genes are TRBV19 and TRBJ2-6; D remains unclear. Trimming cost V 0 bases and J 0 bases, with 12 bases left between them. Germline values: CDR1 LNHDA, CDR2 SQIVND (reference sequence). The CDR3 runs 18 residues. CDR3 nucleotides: TGTGCCAGTAGTATAGATCTCTTAAAGAGCTCTGGGGCCAACGTCCTGACTTTC. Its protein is CASSIDLLKSSGANVLTF.

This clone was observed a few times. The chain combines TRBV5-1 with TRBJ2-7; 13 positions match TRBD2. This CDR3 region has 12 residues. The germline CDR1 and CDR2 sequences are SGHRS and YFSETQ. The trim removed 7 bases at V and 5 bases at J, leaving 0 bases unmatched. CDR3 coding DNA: TGCGCCAGCGGACTAGCGGGAGACGAGCAGTACTTC. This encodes CASGLAGDEQYF. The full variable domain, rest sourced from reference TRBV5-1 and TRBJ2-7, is KAGVTQTPRYLIKTRGQQVTLSCSPISGHRSVSWYQQTPGQGLQFLFEYFSETQRNKGNFPGRFSGRQFSNSRSEMNVSTLELGDSALYLCASGLAGDEQYFGPGTRLTVT.

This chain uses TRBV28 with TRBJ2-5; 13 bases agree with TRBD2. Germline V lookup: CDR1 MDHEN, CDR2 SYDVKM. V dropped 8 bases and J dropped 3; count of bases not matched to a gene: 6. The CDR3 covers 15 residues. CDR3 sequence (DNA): TGTGCCAGCCAGGACGGGACTAGCGGGGAAGAGACCCAGTACTTC. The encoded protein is CASQDGTSGEETQYF.

The CDR3, as DNA: TGTGCCAGCTCACCCCGGACTGATAATGAAAAACTGTTTTTT. Protein product: CASSPRTDNEKLFF. The chain employs TRBV18 and TRBJ1-4; no clear D. This CDR3 has 14 residues. V gave up 3 bases and J gave up 4 bases, with 9 bases separating them. CDR1 is KGHSH and CDR2 is LQKENI in the germline V gene.

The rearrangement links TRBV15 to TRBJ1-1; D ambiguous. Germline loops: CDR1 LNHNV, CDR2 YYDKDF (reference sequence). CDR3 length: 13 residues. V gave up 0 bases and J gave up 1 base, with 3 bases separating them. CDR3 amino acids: CATSRDENTEAFF. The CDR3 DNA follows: TGTGCCACCAGCAGAGACGAGAACACTGAAGCTTTCTTT. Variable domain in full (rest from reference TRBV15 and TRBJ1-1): DAMVIQNPRYQVTQFGKPVTLSCSQTLNHNVMYWYQQKSSQAPKLLFHYYDKDFNNEADTPDNFQSRRPNTSFCFLDIRSPGLGDTAMYLCATSRDENTEAFFGQGTRLTVV.

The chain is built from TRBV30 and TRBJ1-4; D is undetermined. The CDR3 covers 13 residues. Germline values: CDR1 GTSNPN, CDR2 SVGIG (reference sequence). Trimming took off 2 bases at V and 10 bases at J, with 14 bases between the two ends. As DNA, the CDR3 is TGTGCCTGGAGTATTGGCTCCCGAGCAAAACTGTTTTTT. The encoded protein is CAWSIGSRAKLFF.

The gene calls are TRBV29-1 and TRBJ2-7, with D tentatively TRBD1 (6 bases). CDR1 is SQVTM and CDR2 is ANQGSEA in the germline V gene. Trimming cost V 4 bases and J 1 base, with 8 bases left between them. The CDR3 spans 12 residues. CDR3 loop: CSVGTDSYEQYF. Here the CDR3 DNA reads TGCAGCGTTGGGACAGATTCCTACGAGCAGTACTTC.

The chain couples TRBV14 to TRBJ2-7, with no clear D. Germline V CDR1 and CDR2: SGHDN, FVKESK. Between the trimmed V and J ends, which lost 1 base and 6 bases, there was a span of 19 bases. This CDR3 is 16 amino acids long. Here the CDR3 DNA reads TGTGCCAGCAGCCAAGTAGGTTTACTCCCTTTGGGCGAGCAGTACTTC. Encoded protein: CASSQVGLLPLGEQYF. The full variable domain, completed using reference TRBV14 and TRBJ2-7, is EAGVTQFPSHSVIEKGQTVTLRCDPISGHDNLYWYRRVMGKEIKFLLHFVKESKQDESGMPNNRFLAERTGGTYSTLKVQPAELEDSGVYFCASSQVGLLPLGEQYFGPGTRLTVT.

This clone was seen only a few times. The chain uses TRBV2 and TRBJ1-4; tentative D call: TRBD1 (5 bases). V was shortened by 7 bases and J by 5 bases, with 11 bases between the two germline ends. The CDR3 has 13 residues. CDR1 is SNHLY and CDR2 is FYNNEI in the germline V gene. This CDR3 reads CASKAGRNEKLFF. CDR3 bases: TGTGCCAGCAAGGCAGGGAGGAATGAAAAACTGTTTTTT.

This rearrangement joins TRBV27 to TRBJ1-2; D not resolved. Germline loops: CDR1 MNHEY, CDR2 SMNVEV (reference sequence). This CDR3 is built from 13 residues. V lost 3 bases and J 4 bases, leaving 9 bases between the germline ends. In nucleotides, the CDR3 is TGTGCCAGCAGTTTCCTCTTTGGCTATGGCTACACCTTC. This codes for CASSFLFGYGYTF.

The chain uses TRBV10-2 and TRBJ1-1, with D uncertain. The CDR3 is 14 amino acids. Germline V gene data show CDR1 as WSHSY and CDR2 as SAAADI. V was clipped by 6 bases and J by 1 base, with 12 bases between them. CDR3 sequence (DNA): TGCGCCAGCAGGAAACAGAATGGGAACACTGAAGCTTTCTTT. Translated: CASRKQNGNTEAFF.

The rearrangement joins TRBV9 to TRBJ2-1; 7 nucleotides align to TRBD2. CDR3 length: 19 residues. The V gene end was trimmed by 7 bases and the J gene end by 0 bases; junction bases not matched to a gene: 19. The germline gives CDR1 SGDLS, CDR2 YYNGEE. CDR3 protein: CASWRENVDWGGSYNEQFF. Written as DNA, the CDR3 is TGTGCCAGCTGGAGAGAAAACGTGGACTGGGGGGGCTCCTACAATGAGCAGTTCTTC.

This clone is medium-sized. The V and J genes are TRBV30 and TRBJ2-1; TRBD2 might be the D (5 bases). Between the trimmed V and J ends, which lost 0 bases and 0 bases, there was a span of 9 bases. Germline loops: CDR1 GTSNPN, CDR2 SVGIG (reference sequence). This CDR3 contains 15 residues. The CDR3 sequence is CAWSVPGSSYNEQFF. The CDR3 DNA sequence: TGTGCCTGGAGTGTACCTGGGAGCTCCTACAATGAGCAGTTCTTC.

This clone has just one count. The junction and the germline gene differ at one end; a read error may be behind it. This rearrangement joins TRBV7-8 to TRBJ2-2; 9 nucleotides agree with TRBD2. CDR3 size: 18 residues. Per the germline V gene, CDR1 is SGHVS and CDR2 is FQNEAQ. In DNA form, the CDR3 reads TGTGCCAGCACCTTAAACAGGGGTGAAGCGGGGGGTACCGGGGAGCTGTTTTTT. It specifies CASTLNRGEAGGTGELFF.

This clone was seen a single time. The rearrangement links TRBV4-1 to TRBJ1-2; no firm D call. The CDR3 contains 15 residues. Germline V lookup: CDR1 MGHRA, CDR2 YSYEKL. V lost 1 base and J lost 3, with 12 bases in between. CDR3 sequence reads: CASSQVPGKDYGYTF. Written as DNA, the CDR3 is TGCGCCAGCAGCCAAGTCCCGGGGAAGGACTATGGCTACACCTTC.

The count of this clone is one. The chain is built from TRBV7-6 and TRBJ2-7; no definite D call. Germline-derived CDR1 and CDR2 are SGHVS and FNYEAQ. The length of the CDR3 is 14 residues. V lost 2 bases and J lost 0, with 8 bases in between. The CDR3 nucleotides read TGTGCCAGCAGCTTAATGTCGAACTCCTACGAGCAGTACTTC. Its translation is CASSLMSNSYEQYF.

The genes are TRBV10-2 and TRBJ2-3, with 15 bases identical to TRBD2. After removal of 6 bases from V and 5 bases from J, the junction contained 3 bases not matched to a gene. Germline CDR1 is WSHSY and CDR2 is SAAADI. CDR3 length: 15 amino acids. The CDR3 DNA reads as TGCGCCAGCAGGGGGGGACTAGCGGGAGGAGATACGCAGTATTTT. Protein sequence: CASRGGLAGGDTQYF.

CDR3 DNA: TGTGCCAGCAGTGTCAATAGCGGGGGAGGGGCCAACGTCCTGACTTTC. This translates into CASSVNSGGGANVLTF. The V call is TRBV6-1, the J call TRBJ2-6; 9 bases map to TRBD2. V lost 4 bases, J lost 4 bases, and 5 bases stayed unmatched. This CDR3 comprises 16 residues. Germline CDR1 and CDR2: MNHNS and SASEGT.

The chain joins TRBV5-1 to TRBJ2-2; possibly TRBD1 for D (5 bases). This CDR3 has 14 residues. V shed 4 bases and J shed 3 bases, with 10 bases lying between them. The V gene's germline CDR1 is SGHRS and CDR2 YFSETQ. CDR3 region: CASSQGAHTGELFF. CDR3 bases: TGCGCCAGCAGCCAGGGTGCGCACACCGGGGAGCTGTTTTTT.

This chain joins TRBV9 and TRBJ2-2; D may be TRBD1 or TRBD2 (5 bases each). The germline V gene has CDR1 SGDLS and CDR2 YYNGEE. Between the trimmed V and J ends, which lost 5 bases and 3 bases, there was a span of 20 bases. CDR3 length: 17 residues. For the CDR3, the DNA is TGTGCCAGCAGTCCAGACCCCTCCCGGGGCCACACCGGGGAGCTGTTTTTT. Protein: CASSPDPSRGHTGELFF. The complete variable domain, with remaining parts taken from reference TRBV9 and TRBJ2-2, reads DSGVTQTPKHLITATGQRVTLRCSPRSGDLSVYWYQQSLDQGLQFLIQYYNGEERAKGNILERFSAQQFPDLHSELNLSSLELGDSALYFCASSPDPSRGHTGELFFGEGSRLTVL.

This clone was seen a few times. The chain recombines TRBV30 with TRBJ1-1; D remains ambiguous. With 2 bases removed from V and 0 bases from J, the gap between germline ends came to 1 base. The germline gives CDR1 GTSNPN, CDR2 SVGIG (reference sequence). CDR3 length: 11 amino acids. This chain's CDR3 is CAWSMNTEAFF. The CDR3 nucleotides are TGTGCCTGGAGTATGAACACTGAAGCTTTCTTT.

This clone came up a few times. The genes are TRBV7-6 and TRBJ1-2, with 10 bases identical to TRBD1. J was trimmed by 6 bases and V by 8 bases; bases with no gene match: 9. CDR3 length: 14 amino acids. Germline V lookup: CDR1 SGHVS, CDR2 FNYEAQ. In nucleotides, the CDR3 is TGTGCCAGCCGACCGGGACAGGGGAACGATGGCTACACCTTC. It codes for CASRPGQGNDGYTF.

The CDR3 sequence: CASSEGRGIDTQYF. The CDR3 nucleotides read TGCGCCAGCAGTGAGGGCCGGGGTATAGATACGCAGTATTTT. The chain carries TRBV10-1 and TRBJ2-3, with a possible D match to TRBD2 (5 bases). This CDR3 has 14 residues. The ends were cut back, 2 bases at V and 5 bases at J, with 11 bases in the middle. Germline-derived CDR1 and CDR2 are WNHNN and SYGVQD (reference sequence).

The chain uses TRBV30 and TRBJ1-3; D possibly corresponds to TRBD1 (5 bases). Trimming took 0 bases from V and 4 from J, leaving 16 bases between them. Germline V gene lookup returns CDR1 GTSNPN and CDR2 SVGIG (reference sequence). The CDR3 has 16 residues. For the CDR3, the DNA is TGTGCCTGGAGTGTAGGGGCAGGAGCCAGCGGAAACACCATATATTTT. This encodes CAWSVGAGASGNTIYF.

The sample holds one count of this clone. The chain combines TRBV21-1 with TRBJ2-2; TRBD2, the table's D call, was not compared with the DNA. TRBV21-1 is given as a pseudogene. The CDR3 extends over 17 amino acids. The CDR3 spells CASSKLRRAEDTGELFF. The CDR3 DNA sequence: TGTGCCAGCAGCAAATTACGGCGGGCCGAAGACACCGGGGAGCTGTTTTTT.